These 23 T cell receptor beta chains share one sample of origin, sequenced in a study of T cells in Graves' hyperthyroidism and ophthalmopathy (dated by TCRdb to the late 2010s). The library was made by multiplex PCR. TCRdb lists the instrument as Illumina HiSeq 2000. Amplification of TCR beta CDR3 regions was carried out from RNA transcripts. The TCR CDR3 was subjected to a first round of RT-PCR using the HTBI primer set and the Qiagen OneStep RT-PCR kit. Using fastp trimming at Q25 and MiXCR clonotype assembly, TCRdb reanalyzed the public sequencing data and kept in-frame beta chains. Under each unique CDR3 protein, matching rows form one entry showing the most common genes and DNA. The sample table shows 340,000 or so distinct CDR3 sequences, and about 20% are seen once. The top ten hold about 49% of the sample. Sequencing was carried out using blood. The receptors were sampled from a woman aged 50 to 65 with Graves' hyperthyroidism.

This clonotype was seen at least ten times. V and J are TRBV30 and TRBJ1-1; D call uncertain. The V and J ends lost 4 bases and 0 bases respectively, with 12 bases between them. This CDR3 is 14 amino acids long. Germline values: CDR1 GTSNPN, CDR2 SVGIG (reference sequence). The CDR3 is CAWNGVGMNTEAFF. CDR3 DNA sequence: TGTGCCTGGAATGGGGTAGGCATGAACACTGAAGCTTTCTTT.

This clonotype was seen repeatedly, ten times or more. The chain employs TRBV28 and TRBJ2-2; 7 nucleotides agree with TRBD2. Germline CDR1 MDHEN, CDR2 SYDVKM. This CDR3 has 15 residues. J lost 3 bases, V lost 2 bases, and 3 bases had no gene match. CDR3 nucleotide sequence: TGTGCCAGCAGTTTACTGGCGGGGGACACCGGGGAGCTGTTTTTT. Its protein is CASSLLAGDTGELFF.

This clonotype was observed at least ten times. The V gene is TRBV20-1, the J gene TRBJ2-3; D is perhaps TRBD2 (5 bases). Germline V gives CDR1 DFQATT, CDR2 SNEGSKA (reference sequence). The length of the CDR3 is 14 residues. The CDR3 bases are TGCAGCCATCTCTACGGGATGGGCACAGATACGCAGTATTTT. It codes for CSHLYGMGTDTQYF.

This clonotype came up a few times. The genes are TRBV20-1 and TRBJ2-5; a possible D gene is TRBD1 (6 bases). Germline V CDR1 and CDR2: DFQATT, SNEGSKA (reference sequence). The CDR3 is 17 residues long. Trimming pared 0 bases from V and 5 bases from J, leaving 22 bases between. The CDR3 region is CSARDGGAIGGWETQYF. DNA of the CDR3: TGCAGTGCTAGAGATGGTGGAGCGATTGGGGGCTGGGAGACCCAGTACTTC.

The chain couples TRBV10-3 to TRBJ1-2; TRBD1 matches 7 bases. V shed 6 bases, J shed 6 bases, and the junction held 7 bases outside the gene matches. Germline CDR1 reads ENHRY; CDR2 reads SYGVKD. The CDR3 has 13 residues. The CDR3 sequence is CAIRPRDRNGYTF. CDR3 nucleotides: TGTGCCATCAGGCCCCGGGACAGAAATGGCTACACCTTC.

This clonotype was counted between two and nine times. The CDR3 sequence: CARQGGNQPQHF. The CDR3 coding sequence is TGTGCCAGGCAAGGGGGCAATCAGCCCCAGCATTTT. The chain combines TRBV5-5 with TRBJ1-5; D may be TRBD1 (5 bases). The CDR3 is 12 amino acids. Germline V gene data show CDR1 as SGHKS and CDR2 as YYEKEE (reference sequence). V lost 8 bases to trimming and J lost 2 bases, with 8 bases between them. Together with reference TRBV5-5 and TRBJ1-5, the CDR3 gives the full variable domain: DAGVTQSPTHLIKTRGQQVTLRCSPISGHKSVSWYQQVLGQGPQFIFQYYEKEERGRGNFPDRFSARQFPNYSSELNVNALLLGDSALYLCARQGGNQPQHFGDGTRLSIL.

This chain connects TRBV5-4 to TRBJ2-3, with a tentative D call TRBD1 (6 bases). The germline V gene has CDR1 SGHNT and CDR2 YYREEE (reference sequence). The V end was cut by 6 bases, the J end by 1 base, with 12 bases between. CDR3 length: 14 residues. Here the CDR3 reads CASNSRQGTDTQYF. The CDR3 DNA reads as TGTGCCAGCAACTCGAGACAGGGCACAGATACGCAGTATTTT.

This clonotype was observed a few times. The chain links TRBV7-9 to TRBJ2-3, with D perhaps TRBD2 (6 bases). The CDR3 contains 16 residues. Trimming cost V 5 bases and J 2 bases, with 17 bases left between them. Germline loops: CDR1 SEHNR, CDR2 FQNEAQ (reference sequence). The CDR3 DNA reads as TGTGCCAGCAGCCCGGGGGTTAGCGGACTCACAGATACGCAGTATTTT. Translation gives CASSPGVSGLTDTQYF.

This clonotype was found a few times. The V and J genes are TRBV12-3 or TRBV12-4 and TRBJ1-2; D remains unclear. V was pared by 5 bases and J by 6 bases, with 13 bases between. The CDR3 totals 13 residues. The CDR3 nucleotides read TGTGCCAGCAGTCTAACCTTGCAAGATGGCTACACCTTC. Translating it yields CASSLTLQDGYTF.

Many counts were recorded for this clonotype. The chain employs TRBV11-2 and TRBJ2-5; D gene ambiguous. Germline CDR1 reads SGHAT; CDR2 reads FQNNGV. This CDR3 spans 14 amino acids. V dropped 4 bases and J dropped 4 bases, with 13 bases sitting between them. The CDR3 DNA sequence: TGTGCCAGCAGCTCCCTGGCTTGGAGAGAGACCCAGTACTTC. This translates into CASSSLAWRETQYF.

The chain combines TRBV6-1 with TRBJ2-7; TRBD1 matches at 9 bases. CDR1 is MNHNS and CDR2 is SASEGT in the germline V gene. The V and J ends lost 6 bases and 4 bases, in that order; junction bases with no gene match: 7. The CDR3 extends over 14 amino acids. The DNA for the CDR3 is TGTGCCAGCAGAAAGCAGACAGGGGGATACGAGCAGTACGTC. Protein product: CASRKQTGGYEQYV.

This clonotype was counted a few times. The chain employs TRBV2 and TRBJ2-7; D uncertain. The CDR3 is 11 amino acids. Trimming shortened V by 4 bases and J by 7 bases, and 8 bases separated the two germline ends. The germline CDR1 and CDR2 sequences are SNHLY and FYNNEI. The CDR3 nucleotides are TGTGCCAGCAGTGGGGCCCCTGAGCAGTACTTC. Amino acid sequence: CASSGAPEQYF.

This clonotype appeared a few times. The chain carries TRBV3-1 and TRBJ1-2; D remains ambiguous. The germline gives CDR1 LGHDT, CDR2 YNNKEL (reference sequence). CDR3 length equals 16 residues. The ends were cut back, 3 bases at V and 4 bases at J, with 18 bases in the middle. The CDR3 DNA reads TGTGCCAGCAGCCAGGACCGGTGGGGTCGGCCCTATGGCTACACCTTC. Translated: CASSQDRWGRPYGYTF.

The chain is built from TRBV30 and TRBJ2-7; no clear D gene. CDR1 GTSNPN and CDR2 SVGIG come from the germline V gene (reference sequence). The CDR3 covers 14 residues. Trimming removed 0 bases from V and 1 base from J, with 10 bases in between. CDR3 sequence reads: CAWSVRSPSYEQYF. The CDR3 region has the DNA TGTGCCTGGAGTGTAAGGTCGCCATCCTACGAGCAGTACTTC.

The gene calls are TRBV19 and TRBJ1-6; D uncertain. V lost 5 bases and J lost 8, with 13 bases in between. CDR1 and CDR2 (germline): LNHDA, SQIVND (reference sequence). The CDR3 consists of 14 residues. The CDR3: CASSRQLTDSPLHF. The DNA for the CDR3 is TGTGCCAGTAGTCGGCAGCTAACGGATTCACCCCTCCACTTT.

The rearrangement joins TRBV4-1 to TRBJ2-2; TRBD1 matches at 7 bases. V trimming: 0 bases; J trimming: 7 bases; junction bases outside the gene matches: 17. Germline loops: CDR1 MGHRA, CDR2 YSYEKL. The length of the CDR3 is 19 residues. As DNA, the CDR3 is TGCGCCAGCAGCCAAGATACGGGGCAGGGGGTGCCCTGGGGCGGGGAGCTGTTTTTT. Its translation is CASSQDTGQGVPWGGELFF.

This clonotype was observed a handful of times. The chain uses TRBV7-6 and TRBJ2-3; 12 bases match TRBD2. Germline lookup yields CDR1 SGHVS and CDR2 FNYEAQ. The CDR3 spans 16 residues. The trim removed 5 bases at V and 2 bases at J, leaving 5 bases unmatched. CDR3 protein: CASSIGLAGSTDTQYF. The CDR3, as DNA: TGTGCCAGCAGCATTGGACTAGCGGGATCCACAGATACGCAGTATTTT.

The V call is TRBV20-1, the J call TRBJ1-1, with 8 bases lining up with TRBD1. The CDR3 is made up of 14 amino acids. V shed 0 bases and J 8 bases; nucleotides not matched to a gene: 8. Germline values: CDR1 DFQATT, CDR2 SNEGSKA (reference sequence). CDR3 loop: CSAREQGQGLEAFF. The CDR3 DNA reads TGCAGTGCTAGAGAACAAGGACAGGGCCTCGAAGCTTTCTTT.

This clonotype was recorded a few times. The chain employs TRBV10-3 and TRBJ2-5; 7 bases are shared with TRBD1. Per germline, CDR1 ENHRY and CDR2 SYGVKD. The J segment lost 1 base and the V segment lost 4 bases, leaving 9 bases of the junction unmatched. The CDR3 is made up of 16 amino acids. The CDR3 DNA is TGTGCCATCAGTGGGACAGGTCGCGGTAGCCAAGAGACCCAGTACTTC. This encodes CAISGTGRGSQETQYF.

This clonotype has a count of ten or more. The J gene is TRBJ2-3, the V gene TRBV2; D call uncertain. V was shortened by 7 bases and J by 3 bases, with 14 bases between the two germline ends. Germline V CDR1 and CDR2: SNHLY, FYNNEI. The CDR3 totals 14 residues. CDR3 coding DNA: TGTGCCAGCACCTCGTCGGCTGGAACAGATACGCAGTATTTT. Encoded protein: CASTSSAGTDTQYF.

This clonotype was observed at least ten times. The rearrangement joins TRBV11-3 to TRBJ2-5; D is possibly TRBD1 (7 bases). The germline gives CDR1 SGHNT, CDR2 YENEEA. CDR3 length: 16 residues. With 1 base removed from V and 4 bases from J, the gap between germline ends came to 16 bases. CDR3 DNA: TGTGCCAGCAGCTTAGGACAGGGAGCGGGCCGAGAGACCCAGTACTTC. This codes for CASSLGQGAGRETQYF.

The V call is TRBV6-1, the J call TRBJ2-2, with D possibly matching TRBD1 (6 bases). The V gene lost 1 base and the J gene lost 3 bases, with 9 bases spanning the gap. The CDR3 consists of 15 residues. The germline CDR1 and CDR2 sequences are MNHNS and SASEGT. The CDR3 DNA follows: TGTGCCAGCAGTGAAGGCAGGGGAGACACCGGGGAGCTGTTTTTT. Protein product: CASSEGRGDTGELFF.

This chain links TRBV12-3 or TRBV12-4 with TRBJ2-5; D might be TRBD2 (6 bases). This CDR3 contains 16 residues. V lost 5 bases and J lost 3, with 19 bases in between. The CDR3 bases are TGTGCCAGCAGTCCGTCCCTGATGGGCGGGAAAGAGACCCAGTACTTC. It specifies CASSPSLMGGKETQYF.